This entry lists 5 T cell receptor beta chains sequenced from one sample in a study of response to subunit inactivated influenza vaccine. In TCRdb, the RT-PCR reads were re-called with MiXCR into one record per CDR3 protein. Among hundreds of thousands of distinct CDR3 sequences listed, about 11% were seen once. The same data also went into a second study, on T cells expressing NK-cell markers. That publication notes: The cDNA for TCR beta came from 5'RACE template switching with UMIs.

The sequenced sample was PBMCs from blood, obtained on the day of vaccination. The receptors originated from a man aged 50-59 years who received an inactivated influenza vaccine.

The chain recombines TRBV29-1 with TRBJ2-2, with a weak D call TRBD1 (5 bases). Trimming cost V 6 bases and J 0 bases, with 8 bases left between them. Germline loops: CDR1 SQVTM, CDR2 ANQGSEA. The CDR3 sequence is 13 residues long. CDR3 sequence (DNA): TGCAGCGTGGTGACAGCGAACACCGGGGAGCTGTTTTTT. This translates into CSVVTANTGELFF.

This clonotype came up a few times. V gene TRBV6-1 combines with J gene TRBJ2-1; 7 bases match TRBD2. Germline CDR1 reads MNHNS; CDR2 reads SASEGT. This CDR3 region has 15 residues. Trimming cost V 5 bases and J 4 bases; bases outside gene matches: 8. The CDR3 nucleotides read TGTGCCAGCAGTCCACGTGGGGGGGTTTACAATGAGCAGTTCTTC. Protein: CASSPRGGVYNEQFF.

This clonotype has more than one count but fewer than ten. The rearrangement joins TRBV20-1 to TRBJ1-1; 10 bases are a match to TRBD1. The J segment lost 4 bases and the V segment lost 6 bases, leaving 8 bases of the junction unmatched. The germline CDR1 and CDR2 sequences are DFQATT and SNEGSKA (reference sequence). The CDR3 sequence is 14 residues long. The chain's CDR3 is CSATRTGGVTEAFF. In DNA form, the CDR3 reads TGCAGTGCCACTCGGACAGGGGGTGTCACTGAAGCTTTCTTT.

The J gene is TRBJ1-1, the V gene TRBV5-1; 10 nucleotides line up with TRBD1. CDR3 length: 16 amino acids. Trimming removed 1 base from V and 4 bases from J; junction bases left unmatched: 7. Per germline, CDR1 SGHRS and CDR2 YFSETQ. The CDR3 bases are TGCGCCAGCAGCTTGAGACAGGGGGCTTCGAGCACTGAAGCTTTCTTT. Translating it yields CASSLRQGASSTEAFF.

V is TRBV5-1 and J is TRBJ2-1, with 9 bases that match TRBD2. Per germline, CDR1 SGHRS and CDR2 YFSETQ. This CDR3 region has 13 residues. V dropped 6 bases and J dropped 8; count of bases not matched to a gene: 6. CDR3 DNA: TGCGCCAGCACCTTCGCTAGCGGGGATGAGCAGTTCTTC. Its protein is CASTFASGDEQFF.